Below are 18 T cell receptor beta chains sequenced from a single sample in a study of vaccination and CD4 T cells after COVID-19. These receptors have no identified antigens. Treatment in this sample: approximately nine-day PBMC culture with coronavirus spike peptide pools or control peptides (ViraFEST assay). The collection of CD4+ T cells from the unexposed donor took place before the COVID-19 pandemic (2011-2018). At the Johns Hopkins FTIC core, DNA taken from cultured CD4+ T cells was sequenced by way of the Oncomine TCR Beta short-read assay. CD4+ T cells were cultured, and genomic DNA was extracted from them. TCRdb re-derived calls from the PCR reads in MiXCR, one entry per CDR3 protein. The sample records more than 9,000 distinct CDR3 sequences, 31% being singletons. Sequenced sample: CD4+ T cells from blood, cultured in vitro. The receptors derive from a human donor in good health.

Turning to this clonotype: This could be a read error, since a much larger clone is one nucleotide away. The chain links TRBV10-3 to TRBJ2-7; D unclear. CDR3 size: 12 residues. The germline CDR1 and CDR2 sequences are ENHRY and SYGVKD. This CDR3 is CTISDGSYEQYF. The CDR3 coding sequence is TGTACCATCAGTGACGGTTCCTACGAGCAGTACTTC.

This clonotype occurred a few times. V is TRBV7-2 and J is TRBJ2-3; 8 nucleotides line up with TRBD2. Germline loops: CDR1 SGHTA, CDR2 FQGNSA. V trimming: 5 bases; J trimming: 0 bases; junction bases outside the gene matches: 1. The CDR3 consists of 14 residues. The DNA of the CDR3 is TGTGCCAGCAGCCGCGGGGGGAGCACAGATACGCAGTATTTT. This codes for CASSRGGSTDTQYF.

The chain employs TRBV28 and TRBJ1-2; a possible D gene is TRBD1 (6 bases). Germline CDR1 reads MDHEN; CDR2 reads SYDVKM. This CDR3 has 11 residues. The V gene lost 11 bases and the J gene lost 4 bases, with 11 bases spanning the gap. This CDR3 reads CAHGTFYGYTF. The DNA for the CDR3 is TGTGCCCATGGGACATTCTATGGCTACACCTTC.

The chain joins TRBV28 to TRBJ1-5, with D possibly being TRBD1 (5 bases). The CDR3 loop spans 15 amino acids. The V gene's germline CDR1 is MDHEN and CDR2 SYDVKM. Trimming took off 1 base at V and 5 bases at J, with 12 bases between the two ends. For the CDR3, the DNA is TGTGCCAGCAGTTTATCAGGAGAGGGGTATCAGCCCCAGCATTTT. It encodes CASSLSGEGYQPQHF. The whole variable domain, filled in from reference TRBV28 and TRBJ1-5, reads DVKVTQSSRYLVKRTGEKVFLECVQDMDHENMFWYRQDPGLGLRLIYFSYDVKMKEKGDIPEGYSVSREKKERFSLILESASTNQTSMYLCASSLSGEGYQPQHFGDGTRLSIL.

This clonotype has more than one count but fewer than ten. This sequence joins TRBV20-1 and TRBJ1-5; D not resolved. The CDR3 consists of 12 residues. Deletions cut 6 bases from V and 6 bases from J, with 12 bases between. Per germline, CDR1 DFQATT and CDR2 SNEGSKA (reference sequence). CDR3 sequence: CSASPQSQPQHF. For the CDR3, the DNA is TGCAGTGCCTCCCCCCAGAGTCAGCCCCAGCATTTT.

The CDR3 DNA is TGTGCCAGCAGTGATCGCCGCAGGCAGGGAGAGACCCAGTACTTC. This sequence encodes CASSDRRRQGETQYF. J is TRBJ2-5 and V is TRBV25-1, with D possibly matching TRBD1 (5 bases). This CDR3 is 15 amino acids long. The V gene's germline CDR1 is MGHDK and CDR2 SYGVNS. Trimming removed 3 bases at V and 4 bases at J, with 15 bases between.

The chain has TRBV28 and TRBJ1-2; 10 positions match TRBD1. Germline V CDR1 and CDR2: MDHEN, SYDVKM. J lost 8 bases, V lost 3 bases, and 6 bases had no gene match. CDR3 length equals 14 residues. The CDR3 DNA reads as TGTGCCAGCAGTTTGCGGGACAGGGGACACGGCTACACCTTC. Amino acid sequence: CASSLRDRGHGYTF.

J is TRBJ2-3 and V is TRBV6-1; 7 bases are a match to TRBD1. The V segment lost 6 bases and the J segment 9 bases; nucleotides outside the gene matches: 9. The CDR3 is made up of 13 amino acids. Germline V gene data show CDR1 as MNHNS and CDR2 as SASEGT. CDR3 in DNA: TGTGCCAGCAGAAGACAGGGTTTTGAGACGCAGTATTTT. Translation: CASRRQGFETQYF.

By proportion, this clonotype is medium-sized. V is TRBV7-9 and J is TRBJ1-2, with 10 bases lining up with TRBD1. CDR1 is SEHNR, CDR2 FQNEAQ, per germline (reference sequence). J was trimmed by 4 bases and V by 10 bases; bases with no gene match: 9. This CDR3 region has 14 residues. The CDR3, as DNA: TGTGCCATTCCGCGACAGGGGGCTCTCTATGGCTACACCTTC. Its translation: CAIPRQGALYGYTF.

The CDR3 nucleotides read TGTGCCAGCAGCTTAGATCTCGCGGAGAGGGGGCAGTTCTTC. The encoded protein is CASSLDLAERGQFF. The J gene is TRBJ2-1, the V gene TRBV11-2, with D possibly being TRBD1 or TRBD2 (5 bases each). Germline CDR1 is SGHAT and CDR2 is FQNNGV. The CDR3 has 14 residues. Trimming removed 0 bases at V and 12 bases at J, with 15 bases between.

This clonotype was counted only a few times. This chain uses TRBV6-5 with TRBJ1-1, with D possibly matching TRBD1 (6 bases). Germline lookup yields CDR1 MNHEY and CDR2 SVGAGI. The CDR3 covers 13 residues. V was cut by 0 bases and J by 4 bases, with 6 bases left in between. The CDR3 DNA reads TGTGCCAGCAGTTACTCAGGGGGCACTGAAGCTTTCTTT. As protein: CASSYSGGTEAFF.

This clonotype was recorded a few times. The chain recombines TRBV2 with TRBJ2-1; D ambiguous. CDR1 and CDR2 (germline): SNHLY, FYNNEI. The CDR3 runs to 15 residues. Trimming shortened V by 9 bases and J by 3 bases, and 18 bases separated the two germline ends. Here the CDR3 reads CASPTNPLIYNEQFF. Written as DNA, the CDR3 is TGTGCCAGTCCAACCAACCCGCTGATCTACAATGAGCAGTTCTTC. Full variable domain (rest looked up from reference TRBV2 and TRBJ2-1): EPEVTQTPSHQVTQMGQEVILRCVPISNHLYFYWYRQILGQKVEFLVSFYNNEISEKSEIFDDQFSVERPDGSNFTLKIRSTKLEDSAMYFCASPTNPLIYNEQFFGPGTRLTVL.

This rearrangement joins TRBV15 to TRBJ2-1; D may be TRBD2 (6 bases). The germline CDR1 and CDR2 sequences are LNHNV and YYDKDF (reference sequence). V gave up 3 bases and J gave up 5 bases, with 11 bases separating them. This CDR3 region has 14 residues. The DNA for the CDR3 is TGTGCCACCAGCAGGGGTTCGGGGGACAATGAGCAGTTCTTC. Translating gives CATSRGSGDNEQFF.

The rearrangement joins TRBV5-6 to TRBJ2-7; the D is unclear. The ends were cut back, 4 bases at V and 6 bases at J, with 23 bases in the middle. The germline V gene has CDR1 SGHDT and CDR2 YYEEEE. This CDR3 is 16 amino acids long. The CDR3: CASSLLIPAGGPEQYF. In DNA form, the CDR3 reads TGTGCCAGCAGCCTCCTCATCCCCGCAGGTGGACCCGAGCAGTACTTC.

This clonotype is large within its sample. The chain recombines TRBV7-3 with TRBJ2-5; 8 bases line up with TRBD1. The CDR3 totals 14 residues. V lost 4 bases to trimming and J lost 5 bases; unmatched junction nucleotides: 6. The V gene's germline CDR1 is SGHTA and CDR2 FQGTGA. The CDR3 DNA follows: TGTGCCAGCAGCTCCACAGGGGGGTGGGAGACCCAGTACTTC. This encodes CASSSTGGWETQYF.

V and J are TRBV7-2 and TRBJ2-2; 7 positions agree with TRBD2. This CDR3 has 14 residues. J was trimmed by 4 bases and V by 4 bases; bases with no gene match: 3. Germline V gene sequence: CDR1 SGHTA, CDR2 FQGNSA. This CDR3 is CASSSSGFTGELFF. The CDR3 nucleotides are TGTGCCAGCAGCTCTAGCGGATTCACCGGGGAGCTGTTTTTT.

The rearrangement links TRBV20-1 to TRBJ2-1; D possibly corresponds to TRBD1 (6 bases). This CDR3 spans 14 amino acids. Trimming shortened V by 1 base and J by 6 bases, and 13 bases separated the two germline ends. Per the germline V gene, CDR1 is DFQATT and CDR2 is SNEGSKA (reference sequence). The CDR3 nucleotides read TGCAGTGCTAGAGGCCCATCAGGGGTCAATGAGCAGTTCTTC. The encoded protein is CSARGPSGVNEQFF.

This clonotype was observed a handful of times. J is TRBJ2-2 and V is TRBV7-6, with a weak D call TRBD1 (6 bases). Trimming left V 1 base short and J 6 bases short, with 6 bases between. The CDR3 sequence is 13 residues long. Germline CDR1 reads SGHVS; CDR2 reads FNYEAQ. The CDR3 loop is CASSLGQAGELFF. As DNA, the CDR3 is TGTGCCAGCAGCTTAGGACAGGCCGGGGAGCTGTTTTTT.